This T cell receptor beta chain was recorded in a study of T cell responses to AZD1222 COVID-19 vaccine. Comment on this clone: Its antigen is not identified.

Study observations and caveats: Researchers report vaccine-associated CD4 TCRs spanning spike, with dominance at 160-218 and 743-854. Most donors were white British, females outnumbered males, and clonal diversity was possibly underestimated. Seropositive AZD1222 recipients at baseline numbered only five or six.

Germline CDR1 reads SGHAT; CDR2 reads FQNNGV. The junction had 10 bases not matched to a gene; V was cut back by 3 bases and J by 4 bases. The CDR3 runs to 18 residues. Sequencing used immunoSEQ multiplex PCR; TCRdb keeps in-frame clones, though not all of them. This sample yields 80,000 to 90,000 clones, of which 92% are seen a single time; about 5% belongs to the top ten. Material: peripheral blood, obtained on day 0 of AZD1222 vaccination. The gene calls are TRBV11-2 and TRBJ2-3, with 13 bases lining up with TRBD2. The receptor's source is an adult in good health. CDR3 sequence (DNA): TGTGCCAGCAGCTTGATCTCCGGGACTAGCGGGAAGGCAGATACGCAGTATTTT. Its translation is CASSLISGTSGKADTQYF. The full variable domain, its missing parts supplied by reference TRBV11-2 and TRBJ2-3, is EAGVAQSPRYKIIEKRQSVAFWCNPISGHATLYWYQQILGQGPKLLIQFQNNGVVDDSQLPKDRFSAERLKGVDSTLKIQPAKLEDSAVYLCASSLISGTSGKADTQYFGPGTRLTVL.